This T cell receptor (beta chain) stems from a study of cytomegalovirus exposure and HLA in healthy donors. The wider study: In a previous analysis, 120 million or so unique TCR beta sequences were found from 150 million to 200 million T cells. Genotyping of 400 or so donors showed that approximately 83% belonged to the Caucasian-associated ancestry cluster.

In the PCR, 60 Vbeta and 13 Jbeta primers were used. Sequencing used immunoSEQ multiplex PCR; TCRdb keeps in-frame clones, though not all of them. The sample contains approximately 140,000 clones, roughly three quarters of which appear only once. The CDR3 loop spans 12 amino acids. Trimming removed 2 bases from V and 9 bases from J; junction bases left unmatched: 3. Germline lookup yields CDR1 LNHDA and CDR2 SQIVND (reference sequence). Sequencing input: PBMCs. The TCR originated in a woman in her fifties or sixties in good health and CMV-seronegative. The rearrangement links TRBV19 to TRBJ2-5; 7 nucleotides agree with TRBD2. The CDR3 DNA sequence: TGTGCCAGTAGTATACCACGGGAGGCCCAGTACTTC. Encoded protein: CASSIPREAQYF.